In its sample, the clone carrying this T cell receptor beta chain was seen a few times. Its antigen is as yet unknown. Study findings and constraints: The larger-cohort validation was restricted to a single TCR beta V-J rearrangement rather than whole repertoires. Tumor Treg TCRs overlapped most with tumor naive CD4+ cells. Tumor memory CD4+ T cell TCR gene usage clustered with blood and lymph node memory CD4+ cells and lymph node naive CD4+ cells.

TCRdb independently ran MiXCR on the 5' RACE reads; one entry per CDR3 protein. The repertoire has over 40,000 distinct CDR3 sequences, 25% to 35% of them found once; the top ten carry roughly 4.1%. V lost 2 bases, J lost 4 bases, and 11 bases lay in between. CDR3 size: 14 residues. CD4+CD45RO+CD25- cells were isolated as memory CD4+ T cells. This chain links TRBV12-3 or TRBV12-4 with TRBJ2-5; D is possibly TRBD2 (6 bases). The sequenced sample consisted of tumor-infiltrating memory CD4+ T cells sorted from the breast tumor. Subset indicated: memory CD4+ T cells, CD4+CD45RO+CD25-. This sequence was found in a female donor with breast cancer. The CDR3 protein is CASSLRREVETQYF. CDR3 sequence (DNA): TGTGCCAGCAGTTTACGGAGGGAGGTAGAGACCCAGTACTTC.